The 31 T cell receptor beta chains below come from one sample, sequenced in a study of blood T cells in healthy people across ages. For the second PCR, which ran for 7 to 11 cycles, a sample-barcoded 5' primer and a J-beta primer mix were used. MiXCR, applied by TCRdb to the 5' RACE reads, yields one record per CDR3 protein. The repertoire consists of some 1,500,000 distinct CDR3 sequences, with roughly two fifths occurring once and the leading ten covering about 3.8%. Sequencing used blood. The receptors shown here come from a young woman in good health.

This clonotype has a handful of counts. The V gene is TRBV20-1, the J gene TRBJ2-7; the D is unclear. V was clipped by 5 bases and J by 7 bases, with 12 bases between them. CDR1 is DFQATT and CDR2 is SNEGSKA in the germline V gene (reference sequence). The CDR3 covers 11 residues. CDR3 sequence (DNA): TGCAGTGCTGACCCCCGGAATGAGCAGTACTTC. It specifies CSADPRNEQYF.

This rearrangement joins TRBV7-9 to TRBJ2-1; D remains unclear. The V end lost 6 bases, the J end lost 5 bases, and 11 bases lay between the germline ends. The CDR3 sequence is 13 residues long. CDR1 SEHNR and CDR2 FQNEAQ come from the germline V gene (reference sequence). The DNA for the CDR3 is TGTGCCAGCAGTTATTACTGGGACAATGAGCAGTTCTTC. Amino acid sequence: CASSYYWDNEQFF. Full variable domain (missing parts from reference TRBV7-9 and TRBJ2-1): DTGVSQNPRHKITKRGQNVTFRCDPISEHNRLYWYRQTLGQGPEFLTYFQNEAQLEKSRLLSDRFSAERPKGSFSTLEIQRTEQGDSAMYLCASSYYWDNEQFFGPGTRLTVL.

The rearrangement links TRBV21-1 to TRBJ1-4; the table's D call, TRBD1, has no DNA check behind it. TRBV21-1 is reported as a pseudogene. This CDR3 comprises 17 residues. The CDR3 coding sequence is TGTGCCAGCAGCAAAGTATCCCAACAGGGGGCTGAGGAAAAACTGTTTTTT. This sequence encodes CASSKVSQQGAEEKLFF.

This chain connects TRBV29-1 to TRBJ1-1; D remains unclear. CDR3 length equals 11 residues. The germline V gene has CDR1 SQVTM and CDR2 ANQGSEA. Trimming cost V 6 bases and J 5 bases, with 10 bases left between them. Here the CDR3 reads CSVRGNTEAFF. The CDR3 region has the DNA TGCAGCGTACGGGGTAATACTGAAGCTTTCTTT.

The rearrangement uses TRBV6-5 and TRBJ2-1; D is uncertain. The assigned J gene may be wrong: the sequence end matches TRBJ2-7 better. The CDR3 runs 15 residues. The germline V gene encodes CDR1 MNHEY and CDR2 SVGAGI. DNA for the CDR3: TGTGCCAGCAGTTACGGGCTAGAGGTCTACAATGAGCAGTACTTC. It codes for CASSYGLEVYNEQYF.

The chain links TRBV20-1 to TRBJ2-4, with D possibly being TRBD2 (6 bases). V lost 2 bases and J 0 bases, leaving 8 bases between the germline ends. In germline, CDR1 is DFQATT, CDR2 SNEGSKA (reference sequence). This CDR3 contains 14 residues. CDR3 DNA: TGCAGTGCTAGATGGGGGGAAGCCAAAAACATTCAGTACTTC. Residues: CSARWGEAKNIQYF.

In this sample, this clonotype turned up many times. The rearrangement uses TRBV3-1 and TRBJ2-3, with D unclear. Germline CDR1 reads LGHDT; CDR2 reads YNNKEL (reference sequence). V shed 1 base and J shed 5 bases, with 4 bases lying between them. The CDR3 is made up of 12 amino acids. The CDR3 is CASSQGGDTQYF. Here the CDR3 DNA reads TGTGCCAGCAGCCAAGGGGGAGATACGCAGTATTTT.

This clonotype has more than one count but fewer than ten. The chain uses TRBV9 and TRBJ2-1, with 8 bases matching TRBD2. The CDR3 is 16 residues long. CDR1 is SGDLS and CDR2 is YYNGEE in the germline V gene. With 0 bases clipped from V and 3 bases from J, the junction kept 5 bases outside the gene matches. CDR3 coding DNA: TGTGCCAGCAGCGTAGCCTCTGCGGGAGGCTACAATGAGCAGTTCTTC. It specifies CASSVASAGGYNEQFF.

The table lists this clonotype with a few counts. The chain couples TRBV12-3 or TRBV12-4 to TRBJ1-6; no definite D call. V gave up 1 base and J gave up 7 bases, with 8 bases separating them. The length of the CDR3 is 14 residues. The CDR3 sequence is CASSLVGVNSPLHF. The DNA for the CDR3 is TGTGCCAGCAGTTTAGTTGGAGTGAATTCACCCCTCCACTTT.

Details on this clonotype: One end of the junction varies from germline; a read error may be responsible. The V call is TRBV6-5, the J call TRBJ1-2; 7 bases match TRBD1. The CDR3 contains 15 residues. Germline V lookup: CDR1 MNHEY, CDR2 SVGAGI. The CDR3 loop is CAGSLGTAVGYDYTF. The CDR3 nucleotides are TGTGCCGGCAGTTTAGGGACAGCCGTAGGCTATGACTACACCTTC.

This clonotype was seen more than once but under ten times. V gene TRBV12-3 or TRBV12-4 combines with J gene TRBJ2-1; possibly TRBD1 or TRBD2 for D (7 bases each). Trimming took 3 bases from V and 0 from J, leaving 15 bases between them. The CDR3 totals 17 residues. CDR3 nucleotide sequence: TGTGCCAGCAGTTTCCCCGACAGGGAGGGCTCCTACAATGAGCAGTTCTTC. As protein: CASSFPDREGSYNEQFF.

V gene TRBV6-6 combines with J gene TRBJ1-3; no clear D. Trimming removed 5 bases from V and 0 bases from J, with 8 bases in between. CDR3 length equals 14 residues. Germline CDR1 is MNHNY and CDR2 is SVGAGI (reference sequence). As DNA, the CDR3 is TGTGCCAGCAGTCGAGAGCACTCTGGAAACACCATATATTTT. Protein sequence: CASSREHSGNTIYF.

The V gene is TRBV7-8, the J gene TRBJ2-7; D perhaps matches TRBD2 (5 bases). With 0 bases removed from V and 2 bases from J, the gap between germline ends came to 14 bases. The CDR3 length is 16 residues. Germline V gene data show CDR1 as SGHVS and CDR2 as FQNEAQ. The CDR3 loop is CASSLASGLLAYEQYF. The CDR3 DNA sequence: TGTGCCAGCAGCTTAGCGAGCGGACTCCTAGCCTACGAGCAGTACTTC.

The rearrangement uses TRBV7-9 and TRBJ2-5; 7 bases match TRBD1. Unmatched junction bases numbered 17, after V lost 5 bases and J lost 11 bases. The V gene's germline CDR1 is SEHNR and CDR2 FQNEAQ (reference sequence). The CDR3 has 15 residues. The CDR3 region is CASSTDRVGENEQYF. CDR3 DNA: TGTGCCAGCAGCACCGACAGGGTCGGCGAAAATGAGCAGTACTTC.

The V gene is TRBV15, the J gene TRBJ2-7; 7 bases are shared with TRBD1. V gave up 1 base and J gave up 2 bases; unmatched junction bases: 20. Germline assignment: CDR1 LNHNV and CDR2 YYDKDF (reference sequence). The CDR3 covers 20 residues. In nucleotides, the CDR3 is TGTGCCACCAGCAGAGGATCGACAGGGCCCATTAGAAATCTTGCCTACGAGCAGTACTTC. This gives the protein CATSRGSTGPIRNLAYEQYF.

The chain employs TRBV20-1 and TRBJ1-2; 7 bases line up with TRBD1. The CDR3 loop spans 15 amino acids. The V segment lost 6 bases and the J segment 2 bases; nucleotides outside the gene matches: 12. Looked up from germline, CDR1 is DFQATT and CDR2 is SNEGSKA (reference sequence). The CDR3 nucleotides read TGCAGTGCCCCGAGACAGGGCCGGGCAAACTATGGCTACACCTTC. As protein: CSAPRQGRANYGYTF.

The chain is built from TRBV12-3 or TRBV12-4 and TRBJ1-5, with a weak D call TRBD1 (6 bases). The V gene lost 8 bases and the J gene lost 5 bases, with 13 bases spanning the gap. The CDR3 runs to 13 residues. Written as DNA, the CDR3 is TGTGCCAGCTGCACAGGGTACTATCAGCCCCAGCATTTT. Translation gives CASCTGYYQPQHF.

This clonotype has a handful of counts. This CDR3 reads CASSQDGQGSYTF. The DNA of the CDR3 is TGTGCCAGCAGCCAAGATGGCCAGGGATCCTACACCTTC. The rearrangement uses TRBV4-2 and TRBJ1-2; D is possibly TRBD1 (5 bases). The CDR3 is 13 amino acids. Looked up from germline, CDR1 is LGHNA and CDR2 is YNFKEQ. The V gene lost 0 bases and the J gene lost 10 bases, with 12 bases spanning the gap.

This clonotype was seen more than once but under ten times. The V call is TRBV2, the J call TRBJ2-5; D not resolved. This CDR3 spans 12 amino acids. Per the germline V gene, CDR1 is SNHLY and CDR2 is FYNNEI. V lost 7 bases, J lost 0 bases, and 6 bases lay in between. The CDR3 protein is CASTQYQETQYF. The DNA of the CDR3 is TGTGCCAGCACTCAGTACCAAGAGACCCAGTACTTC.

CDR3 in DNA: TGTGCCACCAGTCCTCTGGGGTTATCCTACGAGCAGTACTTC. This translates into CATSPLGLSYEQYF. The chain uses TRBV15 and TRBJ2-7; D unclear. This CDR3 contains 14 residues. Germline V gene data show CDR1 as LNHNV and CDR2 as YYDKDF (reference sequence). Deletions cut 6 bases from V and 1 base from J, with 13 bases between.

Only a few counts were recorded for this clonotype. The J gene is TRBJ1-6, the V gene TRBV20-1; D gene ambiguous. The ends were cut back, 3 bases at V and 5 bases at J, with 11 bases in the middle. The CDR3 is made up of 14 amino acids. Germline V gives CDR1 DFQATT, CDR2 SNEGSKA (reference sequence). The CDR3 DNA is TGCAGTGCTAGGGCGGCAGCTCATAATTCACCCCTCCACTTT. This codes for CSARAAAHNSPLHF.

The chain links TRBV2 to TRBJ2-7; 10 bases are a match to TRBD2. J gave up 4 bases and V 2 bases, and 5 bases lay outside the gene matches. The CDR3 is made up of 15 amino acids. Germline-derived CDR1 and CDR2 are SNHLY and FYNNEI. The DNA for the CDR3 is TGTGCCAGCAGTGAACTAGCGGGAGCAAGTTACGAGCAGTACTTC. Translation gives CASSELAGASYEQYF.

The chain combines TRBV7-9 with TRBJ2-1; D remains ambiguous. The V end was cut by 3 bases, the J end by 5 bases, with 8 bases between. Germline CDR1 is SEHNR and CDR2 is FQNEAQ (reference sequence). The CDR3 loop spans 13 amino acids. This chain's CDR3 is CASSFPRDNEQFF. The DNA for the CDR3 is TGTGCCAGCAGCTTTCCCCGAGACAATGAGCAGTTCTTC.

This clonotype was detected only a few times. This chain uses TRBV6-5 with TRBJ2-7; D is undetermined. V lost 0 bases, J lost 5 bases, and 14 bases lay in between. Germline assignment: CDR1 MNHEY and CDR2 SVGAGI. The CDR3 contains 15 residues. The CDR3 here is CASSYSRGIVHEQYF. The CDR3 DNA sequence: TGTGCCAGCAGTTACTCGCGCGGAATTGTCCACGAGCAGTACTTC.

This clonotype has only a few counts. V usage is TRBV5-1 and J usage is TRBJ2-1; the match to TRBD2 covers 12 bases. CDR3 length: 16 amino acids. V was pared by 3 bases and J by 4 bases, with 5 bases of the junction left unmatched. From germline, CDR1 is SGHRS and CDR2 YFSETQ. The CDR3 coding sequence is TGCGCCAGCAGCTCCACTAGCGGGGGGTTTTACAATGAGCAGTTCTTC. It encodes CASSSTSGGFYNEQFF. Variable domain in full (rest from reference TRBV5-1 and TRBJ2-1): KAGVTQTPRYLIKTRGQQVTLSCSPISGHRSVSWYQQTPGQGLQFLFEYFSETQRNKGNFPGRFSGRQFSNSRSEMNVSTLELGDSALYLCASSSTSGGFYNEQFFGPGTRLTVL.

The chain combines TRBV20-1 with TRBJ1-1; D uncertain. This CDR3 has 11 residues. V was shortened by 6 bases and J by 3 bases, with 8 bases between the two germline ends. The germline CDR1 and CDR2 sequences are DFQATT and SNEGSKA (reference sequence). The CDR3: CSAKDYTEAFF. CDR3 DNA: TGCAGTGCCAAAGATTACACTGAAGCTTTCTTT.

About this clonotype itself: Relative to the germline gene, one junction end is altered; a read error may explain this. V gene TRBV2 combines with J gene TRBJ2-5; D gene uncertain. The CDR3 runs to 13 residues. Germline V CDR1 and CDR2: SNHLY, FYNNEI. CDR3 in amino acids: CASSWSFQETQYF. CDR3 sequence (DNA): TGTGCCAGCAGCTGGAGTTTCCAAGAGACCCAGTATTTC.

The rearrangement uses TRBV20-1 and TRBJ2-5, with TRBD2 identical over 7 bases. Looked up from germline, CDR1 is DFQATT and CDR2 is SNEGSKA (reference sequence). Trimming at V came to 5 bases and at J to 0 bases, leaving 15 bases not matched to a gene. This CDR3 is 17 amino acids long. In DNA, the CDR3 is TGCAGTGCTGCGGCTTACGGGGCTAGCGGTAACCAAGAGACCCAGTACTTC. Its translation is CSAAAYGASGNQETQYF.

This chain connects TRBV28 to TRBJ2-5; 10 nucleotides agree with TRBD2. The germline gives CDR1 MDHEN, CDR2 SYDVKM. The CDR3 runs 14 residues. V was pared by 3 bases and J by 13 bases, with 11 bases of the junction left unmatched. CDR3 in DNA: TGTGCCAGCAGTTTTATGATTGGTAGCGGGAGGATGTACTTC. Protein product: CASSFMIGSGRMYF.

This clonotype has more than one count but fewer than ten. The V gene is TRBV27, the J gene TRBJ2-6; D is unresolved. V lost 5 bases, J lost 1 base, and 9 bases lay in between. This CDR3 is built from 15 residues. Germline lookup yields CDR1 MNHEY and CDR2 SMNVEV (reference sequence). The CDR3, as DNA: TGTGCCAGCAGTCCTTACAAATCTGGGGCCAACGTCCTGACTTTC. Its protein product is CASSPYKSGANVLTF.

The chain recombines TRBV7-9 with TRBJ1-2; 9 nucleotides align to TRBD1. CDR1 and CDR2 from the germline V gene are SEHNR and FQNEAQ (reference sequence). V trimming: 5 bases; J trimming: 8 bases; junction bases outside the gene matches: 9. CDR3 length: 14 residues. CDR3 coding DNA: TGTGCCAGCAGCGCCCCCGGGACAGGGAACGGCTACACCTTC. Its translation: CASSAPGTGNGYTF. The complete variable domain, with remaining parts taken from reference TRBV7-9 and TRBJ1-2, reads DTGVSQNPRHKITKRGQNVTFRCDPISEHNRLYWYRQTLGQGPEFLTYFQNEAQLEKSRLLSDRFSAERPKGSFSTLEIQRTEQGDSAMYLCASSAPGTGNGYTFGSGTRLTVV.